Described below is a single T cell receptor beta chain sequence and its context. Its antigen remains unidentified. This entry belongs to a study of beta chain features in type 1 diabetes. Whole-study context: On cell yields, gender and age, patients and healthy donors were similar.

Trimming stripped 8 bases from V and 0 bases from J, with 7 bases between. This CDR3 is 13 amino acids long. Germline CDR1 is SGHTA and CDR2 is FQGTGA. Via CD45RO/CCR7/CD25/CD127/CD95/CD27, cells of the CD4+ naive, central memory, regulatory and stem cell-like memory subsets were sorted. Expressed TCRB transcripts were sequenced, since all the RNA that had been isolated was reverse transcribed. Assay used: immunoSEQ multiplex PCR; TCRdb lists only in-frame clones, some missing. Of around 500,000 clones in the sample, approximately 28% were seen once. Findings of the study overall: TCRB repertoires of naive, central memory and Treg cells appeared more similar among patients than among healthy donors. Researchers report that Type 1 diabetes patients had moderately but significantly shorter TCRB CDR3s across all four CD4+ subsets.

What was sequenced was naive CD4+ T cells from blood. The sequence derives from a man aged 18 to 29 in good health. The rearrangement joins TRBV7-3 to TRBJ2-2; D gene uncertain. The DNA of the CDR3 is TGTGCCAGCGGGGTTTCGAACACCGGGGAGCTGTTTTTT. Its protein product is CASGVSNTGELFF. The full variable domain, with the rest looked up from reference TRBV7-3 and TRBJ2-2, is GAGVSQTPSNKVTEKGKYVELRCDPISGHTALYWYRQSLGQGPEFLIYFQGTGAADDSGLPNDRFFAVRPEGSVSTLKIQRTERGDSAVYLCASGVSNTGELFFGEGSRLTVL.